This TCR beta chain was sequenced for a study of shared clonotypes between healthy human individuals. At the level of the study: CD4 naive cells filled three plates per donor, CD4 memory three, CD8 naive two and CD8 memory one.

Germline CDR1 reads MNHNS; CDR2 reads SASEGT. CDR3 length equals 15 residues. Trimming stripped 0 bases from V and 2 bases from J, with 11 bases between. Profiling relied on immunoSEQ multiplex PCR, and the TCRdb table lists in-frame clones only, not all of them. The data hold a few million clones, with 90% to 96% observed a single time. V gene TRBV6-1 combines with J gene TRBJ2-7; D uncertain. This TCR was sampled from a man between 18 and 35 years old in good health. Sequencing was performed on naive CD4+ T cells sorted from blood. Subset in this sample: CD45RA+ positively selected. CDR3 DNA sequence: TGTGCCAGCAGTGAAGCGAAAGGGTTCACCTACGAGCAGTACTTC. This translates into CASSEAKGFTYEQYF.